This TCR beta chain derives from a study of T-cell memory formation after mild COVID-19. TCRdb re-called the 5' RACE reads through MiXCR, storing one row per CDR3 protein. The sample lists 100,000 to 150,000 distinct CDR3 sequences, approximately 5.9% occurring once. This clonotype was seen more than once but under ten times. Its antigen is still unknown. Overall study findings and caveats: The authors did not confirm SARS-CoV-2 specificity of second-wave clones peaking day 37. CD4+ contracting clones were mainly CM and EM; CD8+ ones, EMRA. That cross-reactive memory joined was suggested by some responding clones appearing in pre-infection memory.

The germline CDR1 and CDR2 sequences are DFQATT and SNEGSKA (reference sequence). The CDR3 has 11 residues. The V gene lost 5 bases and the J gene lost 8 bases, with 12 bases spanning the gap. The sequencing input was PBMCs or a T cell subset sorted from them (not recorded which). This chain links TRBV20-1 with TRBJ1-1; D call uncertain. The receptor was isolated from an adult woman who had mild COVID-19 (a few samples of this study predate the infection). Cell type and time point are not known. This chain's CDR3 is CSAPTGVEAFF. The CDR3 DNA reads as TGCAGTGCTCCCACTGGAGTCGAAGCTTTCTTT.